The 7 T cell receptor beta chains reported below all come from one sample, sequenced in a study of blood T cell repertoires in COVID-19. TCRdb keeps only in-frame clones here, not all; method: immunoSEQ multiplex PCR. The sample lists 130,000 or so clones; around 75% were seen once. The sequenced sample was peripheral blood. All receptors derive from a woman in her 70s with COVID-19, enrolled during active disease.

V is TRBV28 and J is TRBJ2-1, with 11 bases aligning to TRBD2. This CDR3 has 16 residues. Trimming took 6 bases from V and 4 from J; bases not matched to a gene: 8. Per the germline V gene, CDR1 is MDHEN and CDR2 is SYDVKM. CDR3 DNA sequence: TGTGCCAGCAGCCCATCTAGCGGGGGGCATTACAATGAGCAGTTCTTC. Translated, it gives CASSPSSGGHYNEQFF.

A few counts support this clone. DNA for the CDR3: TGTGCCAGTAGTATCGGCGGGACAGGGGACCAAGAGACCCAGTACTTC. Its protein product is CASSIGGTGDQETQYF. The V and J genes are TRBV19 and TRBJ2-5; the match to TRBD1 covers 10 bases. The CDR3 has 16 residues. Germline CDR1 LNHDA, CDR2 SQIVND (reference sequence). The V segment lost 3 bases and the J segment 0 bases; nucleotides outside the gene matches: 4.

This clone showed up just a few times. The chain links TRBV10-3 to TRBJ1-5; D possibly corresponds to TRBD1 (5 bases). CDR1 is ENHRY and CDR2 is SYGVKD in the germline V gene. V was pared by 5 bases and J by 6 bases, with 11 bases between. The CDR3 consists of 13 residues. For the CDR3, the DNA is TGTGCCATCAGTAGGGACTTTAGTCAGCCCCAGCATTTT. Translating it yields CAISRDFSQPQHF.

The chain combines TRBV7-8 with TRBJ2-5, with 8 positions matching TRBD1. The germline V gene has CDR1 SGHVS and CDR2 FQNEAQ. CDR3 length equals 13 residues. The junction had 4 bases not matched to a gene; V was cut back by 5 bases and J by 5 bases. The CDR3 DNA reads as TGTGCCAGCAGCAATGACAGGGGCGAGACCCAGTACTTC. Translating gives CASSNDRGETQYF.

V and J are TRBV7-2 and TRBJ1-1; 10 nucleotides match TRBD1. From germline, CDR1 is SGHTA and CDR2 FQGNSA. The CDR3 spans 16 residues. V shed 4 bases, J shed 5 bases, and the junction held 10 bases outside the gene matches. CDR3 bases: TGTGCCAGCAGCTCCCTAGTGGGACAGGGGATTACTGAAGCTTTCTTT. Encoded protein: CASSSLVGQGITEAFF.

This chain uses TRBV7-9 with TRBJ1-4, with D unresolved. V lost 5 bases and J lost 5, with 12 bases in between. The CDR3 has 14 residues. The germline V gene has CDR1 SEHNR and CDR2 FQNEAQ (reference sequence). The CDR3 DNA reads TGTGCCAGCAGCAACCGTAGAGGGAATGAAAAACTGTTTTTT. It yields the protein CASSNRRGNEKLFF.

J is TRBJ2-7 and V is TRBV4-2; a possible D gene is TRBD1 (5 bases). The length of the CDR3 is 15 residues. Trimming shortened V by 4 bases and J by 2 bases, and 15 bases separated the two germline ends. The germline V gene has CDR1 LGHNA and CDR2 YNFKEQ. CDR3: CASSPADSSTYEQYF. DNA of the CDR3: TGTGCCAGCAGCCCAGCCGACAGTTCCACCTACGAGCAGTACTTC.